This is a list of T cell receptor beta chains from one sample in a study of blood T cell repertoires in COVID-19. TCRdb's table, derived via immunoSEQ multiplex PCR, lists solely in-frame clones and lacks some. The data show around 100,000 clones, with approximately 81% seen just once and 1.5% to 2% held by the top ten. The sequenced sample consisted of peripheral blood. These receptors all come from a woman aged 70-85 years with active or convalescent COVID-19. Both conserved end residues are part of each CDR3. The order of the fields is J gene, V gene, CDR3 length, CDR3 protein.

TRBJ2-1 | TRBV10-2 | 15 | CASSDWTGDDNEQFF
TRBJ2-5 | TRBV29-1 | 16 | CSAGLRDSGLRETQYF
TRBJ1-1 | TRBV10-2 | 14 | CASNGDSRNTEAFF
TRBJ2-7 | TRBV3-1/TRBV3-2 | 15 | CASSQGGWGSYEQYF
TRBJ2-7 | TRBV9 | 11 | CASSGGREQYF
TRBJ2-2 | TRBV30 | 13 | CAWGTGNTGELFF
TRBJ2-2 | TRBV7-6 | 16 | CASSLLSSGSSGELFF
TRBJ1-6 | TRBV4-2 | 16 | CASSQDKGEYNSPLHF
TRBJ2-3 | TRBV7-9 | 15 | CASSLEATSTDTQYF
TRBJ2-3 | TRBV4-1 | 15 | CASSQTGGGTDTQYF
TRBJ1-1 | TRBV23-1 | 11 | CASSRDTEAFF
TRBJ1-4 | TRBV24-1 | 20 | CATSDRGTGYEGATNEKLFF
TRBJ1-2 | TRBV18 | 16 | CASFQDRVGTNYGYTF
TRBJ2-3 | TRBV6-2/TRBV6-3 | 16 | CASSRRTSGGTDTQYF
TRBJ2-6 | TRBV10-3 | 17 | CAIREDRRNSGANVLTF
TRBJ2-6 | TRBV5-4 | 15 | CASSPGISGANVLTF
TRBJ2-6 | TRBV7-9 | 18 | CASSLVRGGYSGANVLTF
TRBJ2-3 | TRBV7-3 | 14 | CASSRTGSTDTQYF
TRBJ1-2 | TRBV7-9 | 14 | CASSRQDRANGYTF
TRBJ1-5 | TRBV28 | 15 | CASRSLGQGNQPQHF
TRBJ1-5 | TRBV19 | 13 | CASTKGQNQPQHF
TRBJ1-2 | TRBV6-5 | 14 | CASSARGAVYGYTF
TRBJ1-2 | TRBV18 | 13 | CASSPGQGGSYTF
TRBJ2-1 | TRBV5-5 | 13 | CASSGRGYNEQFF
TRBJ1-2 | TRBV7-9 | 12 | CASSLDSYGYTF
TRBJ1-2 | TRBV9 | 18 | CASSDRTGGDKVGDGYTF
TRBJ2-5 | TRBV6-1 | 16 | CASSEDGGRPQETQYF
TRBJ2-5 | TRBV4-3 | 16 | CASSQEPGTSQETQYF
TRBJ2-1 | TRBV6-2/TRBV6-3 | 15 | CASSYDGGALGEQFF
TRBJ2-2 | TRBV7-9 | 15 | CASSLGLPNTGELFF
TRBJ1-1 | TRBV15 | 15 | CATSSRQGMGTEAFF
TRBJ1-3 | TRBV28 | 14 | CASSLSLGGNTIYF
TRBJ2-3 | TRBV5-1 | 14 | CASSETSGGDTQYF
TRBJ2-1 | TRBV4-3 | 13 | CASSQAGDNEQFF
TRBJ2-5 | TRBV7-2 | 16 | CASTPRLAGVVETQYF
TRBJ2-5 | TRBV7-2 | 16 | CASSFQRGHPQETQYF
TRBJ1-5 | TRBV7-2 | 14 | CASSFPGGGQPQHF
TRBJ1-6 | TRBV6-5 | 15 | CASTSGVSYNSPLHF
TRBJ1-1 | TRBV7-2 | 15 | CASRHGRGGNTEAFF
TRBJ2-7 | TRBV4-3 | 16 | CASSQETGTGGFEQYF
TRBJ2-2 | TRBV20-1 | 15 | CSASRRQRNTGELFF
TRBJ1-1 | TRBV11-2 | 15 | CASSWAGTSNTEAFF
TRBJ2-1 | TRBV5-1 | 15 | CASRPDRGLRNEQFF
TRBJ2-7 | TRBV28 | 15 | CASSLSRRGGAPQYF
TRBJ2-7 | TRBV6-1 | 14 | CASSDPGQGYEQYF
TRBJ1-2 | TRBV6-1 | 13 | CASSEQGTYGYTF
TRBJ2-3 | TRBV6-2/TRBV6-3 | 15 | CASSYPGQGRDTQYF
TRBJ1-2 | TRBV28 | 14 | CASSLGQFNYGYTF
TRBJ1-1 | TRBV18 | 15 | CASSPPGTGVTEAFF
TRBJ2-1 | TRBV18 | 16 | CASSPVTGSSYNEQFF
TRBJ2-7 | TRBV30 | 12 | CAWTRGLNEQYF
TRBJ2-7 | TRBV2 | 12 | CASSSTGTQQYF